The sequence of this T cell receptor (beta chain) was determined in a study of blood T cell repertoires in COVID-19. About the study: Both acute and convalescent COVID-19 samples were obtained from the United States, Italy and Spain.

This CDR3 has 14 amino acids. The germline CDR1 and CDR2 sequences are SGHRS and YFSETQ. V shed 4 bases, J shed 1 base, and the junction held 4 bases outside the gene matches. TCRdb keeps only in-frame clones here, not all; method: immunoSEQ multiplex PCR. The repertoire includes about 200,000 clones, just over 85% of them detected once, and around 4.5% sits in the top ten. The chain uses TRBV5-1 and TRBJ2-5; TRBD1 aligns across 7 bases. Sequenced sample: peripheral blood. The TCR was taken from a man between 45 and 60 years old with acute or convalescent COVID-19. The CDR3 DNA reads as TGCGCCAGCAGCCCACGGGACAGCCAAGAGACCCAGTACTTC. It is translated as CASSPRDSQETQYF.